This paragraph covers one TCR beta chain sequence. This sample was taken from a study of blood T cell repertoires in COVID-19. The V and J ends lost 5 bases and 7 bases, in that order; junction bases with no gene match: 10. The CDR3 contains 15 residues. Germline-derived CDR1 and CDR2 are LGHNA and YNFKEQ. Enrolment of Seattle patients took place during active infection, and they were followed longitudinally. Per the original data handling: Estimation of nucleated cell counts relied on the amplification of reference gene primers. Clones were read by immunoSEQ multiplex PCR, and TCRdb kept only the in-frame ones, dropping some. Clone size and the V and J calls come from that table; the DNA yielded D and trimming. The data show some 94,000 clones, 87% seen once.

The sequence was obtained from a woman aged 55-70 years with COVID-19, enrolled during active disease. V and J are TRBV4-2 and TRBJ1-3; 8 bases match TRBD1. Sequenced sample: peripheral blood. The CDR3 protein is CASSSRQGSGNTIYF. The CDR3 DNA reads TGTGCCAGCAGCTCCCGACAGGGGTCCGGGAACACCATATATTTT.